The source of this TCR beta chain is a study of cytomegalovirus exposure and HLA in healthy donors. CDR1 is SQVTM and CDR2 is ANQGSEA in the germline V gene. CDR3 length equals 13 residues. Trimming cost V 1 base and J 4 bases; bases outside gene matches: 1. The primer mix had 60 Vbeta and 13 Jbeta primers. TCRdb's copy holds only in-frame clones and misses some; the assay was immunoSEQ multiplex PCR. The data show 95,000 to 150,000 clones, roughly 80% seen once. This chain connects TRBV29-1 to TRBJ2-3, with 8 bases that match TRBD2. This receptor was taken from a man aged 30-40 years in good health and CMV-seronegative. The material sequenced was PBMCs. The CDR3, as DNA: TGCAGCGTTGAAGGGCGGGGGGCAGATACGCAGTATTTT. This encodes CSVEGRGADTQYF.